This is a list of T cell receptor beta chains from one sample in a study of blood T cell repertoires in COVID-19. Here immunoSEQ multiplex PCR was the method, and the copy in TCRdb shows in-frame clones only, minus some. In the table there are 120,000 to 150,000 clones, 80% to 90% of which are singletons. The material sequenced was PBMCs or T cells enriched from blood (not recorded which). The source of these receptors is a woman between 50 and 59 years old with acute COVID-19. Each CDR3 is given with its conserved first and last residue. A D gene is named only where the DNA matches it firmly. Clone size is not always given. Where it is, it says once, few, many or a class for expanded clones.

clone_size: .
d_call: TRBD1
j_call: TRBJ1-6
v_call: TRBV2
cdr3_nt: TGTGCCAGCGGGACAGGGAGGGCTTCACCCCTCCACTTT
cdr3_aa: CASGTGRASPLHF

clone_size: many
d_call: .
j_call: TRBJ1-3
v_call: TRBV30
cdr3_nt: TGTGCCTGGAGTCGAGGACAGCTCTCTGGAAACACCATATATTTT
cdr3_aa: CAWSRGQLSGNTIYF

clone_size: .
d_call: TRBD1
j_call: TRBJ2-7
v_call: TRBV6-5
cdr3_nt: TGTGCCAGCAGTCCACGACAGGGGCTTTTCTACGAGCAGTACTTC
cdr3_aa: CASSPRQGLFYEQYF

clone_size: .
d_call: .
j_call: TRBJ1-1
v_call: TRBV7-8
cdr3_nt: TGTGCCAGCAGCGTTCAACAGGGTGGAACACTGGAAGCTTTCTTT
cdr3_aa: CASSVQQGGTLEAFF

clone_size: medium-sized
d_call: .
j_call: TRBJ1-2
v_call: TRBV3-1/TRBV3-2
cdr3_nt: TGTGCCAGCAGCCTAAACTATGGCTACACCTTC
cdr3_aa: CASSLNYGYTF

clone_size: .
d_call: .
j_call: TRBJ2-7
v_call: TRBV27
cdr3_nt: TGTGCCAGCAGTTTATCGAGGCTGGGGGGCGAGCAGTACTTC
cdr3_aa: CASSLSRLGGEQYF

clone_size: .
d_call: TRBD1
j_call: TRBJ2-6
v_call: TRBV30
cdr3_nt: TGTGCCCTCAATCAGGGGGCGTCCGGGGCCAACGTCCTGACTTTC
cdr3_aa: CALNQGASGANVLTF

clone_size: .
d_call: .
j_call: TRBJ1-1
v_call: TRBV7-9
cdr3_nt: TGTGCCAGCAGCTCTACCGTCAGGGCTACTGAAGCTTTCTTT
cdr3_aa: CASSSTVRATEAFF

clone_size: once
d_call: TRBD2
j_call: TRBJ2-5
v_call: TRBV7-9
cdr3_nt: TGTGCCAGCAGCTCTAGCGGGAGGCGGGAGACCCAGTACTTC
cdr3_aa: CASSSSGRRETQYF

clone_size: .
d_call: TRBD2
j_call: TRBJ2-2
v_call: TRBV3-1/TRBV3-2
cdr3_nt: TGTGCCAGCAGCCGGCAACTAGCGGGAGGGGAGATTACCGGGGAGCTGTTTTTT
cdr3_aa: CASSRQLAGGEITGELFF

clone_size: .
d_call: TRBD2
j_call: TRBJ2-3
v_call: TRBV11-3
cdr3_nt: TGTGCCAGCAGCTTAGGGACTAGCGCAGATACGCAGTATTTT
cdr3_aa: CASSLGTSADTQYF

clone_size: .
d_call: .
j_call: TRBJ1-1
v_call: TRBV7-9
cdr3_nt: TGTGCCAGCACCTCAGACACTGAAGCTTTCTTT
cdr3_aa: CASTSDTEAFF

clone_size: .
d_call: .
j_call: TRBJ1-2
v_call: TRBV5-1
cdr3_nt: TGCGCCAGCAGCGTCCGGGACACGGTGGTGTCGGGCTACACCTTC
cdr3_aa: CASSVRDTVVSGYTF

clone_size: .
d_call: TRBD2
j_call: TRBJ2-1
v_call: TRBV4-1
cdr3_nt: TGCGCCAGCAGCCAAGAAGCGGGAGTGGACTACAATGAGCAGTTCTTC
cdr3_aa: CASSQEAGVDYNEQFF

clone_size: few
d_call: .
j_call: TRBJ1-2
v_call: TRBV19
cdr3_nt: TGTGCCAGTAGTAACCTTCCCCCCGGTCCCTATGGCTACACCTTC
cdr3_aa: CASSNLPPGPYGYTF

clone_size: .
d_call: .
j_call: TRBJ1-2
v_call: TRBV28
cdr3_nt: TGTGCCAGCAGTTTCACTGAGGCCTATGGCTACACCTTC
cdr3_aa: CASSFTEAYGYTF

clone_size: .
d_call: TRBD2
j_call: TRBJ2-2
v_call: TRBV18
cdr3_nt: TGTGCCAGCTCACCGGCTAGCGGACTAAACACCGGGGAGCTGTTTTTT
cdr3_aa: CASSPASGLNTGELFF

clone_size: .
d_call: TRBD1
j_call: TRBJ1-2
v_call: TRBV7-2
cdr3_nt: TGTGCCAGCAGCTTGGGACAGGGGACTGCTAACTATGGCTACACCTTC
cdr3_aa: CASSLGQGTANYGYTF

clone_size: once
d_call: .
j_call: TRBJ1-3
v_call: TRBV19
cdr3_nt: TGTGCCAGTAGACGACAGGCGCGCTACTCTGGAAACACCATATATTTT
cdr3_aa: CASRRQARYSGNTIYF

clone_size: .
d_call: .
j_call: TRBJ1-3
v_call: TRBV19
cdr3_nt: TGTGCCAGTAGTATCTCCCGCGACTCTGGAAACACCATATATTTT
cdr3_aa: CASSISRDSGNTIYF

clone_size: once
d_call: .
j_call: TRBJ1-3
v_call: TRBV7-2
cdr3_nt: TGTGCCAGCAGCTTTCAGGGGCGAGGAAACACCATATATTTT
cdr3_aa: CASSFQGRGNTIYF

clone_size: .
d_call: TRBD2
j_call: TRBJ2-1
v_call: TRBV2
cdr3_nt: TGTGCCAGCTATACACTAGCGGGAGCTGGCTATGAGCAGTTCTTC
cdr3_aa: CASYTLAGAGYEQFF

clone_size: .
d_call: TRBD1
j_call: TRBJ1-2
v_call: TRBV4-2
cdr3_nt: TGTGCCAGCAGCCAAGAGGTCAACAGGGGGAGCTATGGCTACACCTTC
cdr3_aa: CASSQEVNRGSYGYTF

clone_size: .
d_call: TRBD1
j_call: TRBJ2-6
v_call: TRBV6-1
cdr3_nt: TGTGCCAGCAGTGACTTATACAGGGGAAGTGGGGCCAACGTCCTGACTTTC
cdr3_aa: CASSDLYRGSGANVLTF

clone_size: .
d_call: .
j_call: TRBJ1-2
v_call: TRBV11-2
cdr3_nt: TGTGCCAGCAGCTCAAGCGCCGCCAACTATGGCTACACCTTC
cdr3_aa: CASSSSAANYGYTF

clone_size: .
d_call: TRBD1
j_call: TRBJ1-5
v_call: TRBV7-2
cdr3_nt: TGTGCCAGCAGCTCGCGACAGGGGGTTTTTCAGCCCCAGCATTTT
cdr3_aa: CASSSRQGVFQPQHF

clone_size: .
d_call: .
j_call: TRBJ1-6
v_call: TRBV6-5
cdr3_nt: TGTGCCAGCCTTTCCAGGTGGCTCTCTAATTCACCCCTCCACTTT
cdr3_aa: CASLSRWLSNSPLHF

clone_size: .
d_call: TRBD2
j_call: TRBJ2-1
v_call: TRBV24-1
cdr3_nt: TGTGCCACCAGTGACTTAGGTGATACCGGGACTAGATTTCCCAATGAGCAGTTCTTC
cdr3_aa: CATSDLGDTGTRFPNEQFF

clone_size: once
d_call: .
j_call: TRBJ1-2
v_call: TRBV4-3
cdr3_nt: TGCGCCAGCAGCCAAGAAACAGACCGAACCTACTATGGCTACACCTTC
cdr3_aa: CASSQETDRTYYGYTF

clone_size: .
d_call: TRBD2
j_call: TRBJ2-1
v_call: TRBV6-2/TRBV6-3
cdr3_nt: TGTGCCAGCAGTTCTGGACTAGCGGGAAGCAATGAGCAGTTCTTC
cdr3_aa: CASSSGLAGSNEQFF

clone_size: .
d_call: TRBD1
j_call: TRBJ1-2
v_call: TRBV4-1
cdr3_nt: TGCGCCAGCACCCCGGGGGACAGGGGGGTCCTAACTCGCGGCTACACCTTC
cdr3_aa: CASTPGDRGVLTRGYTF

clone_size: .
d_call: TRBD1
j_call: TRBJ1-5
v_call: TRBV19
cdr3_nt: TGTGCCAGTAGTTCCGGGACAGGGGACCTCTCGACCTACAATCAGCCCCAGCATTTT
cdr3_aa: CASSSGTGDLSTYNQPQHF

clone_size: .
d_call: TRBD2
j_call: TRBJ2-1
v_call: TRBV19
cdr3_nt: TGTGCCAGTAGTACTAGCGGGAGGGCAATCTACAATGAGCAGTTCTTC
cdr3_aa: CASSTSGRAIYNEQFF

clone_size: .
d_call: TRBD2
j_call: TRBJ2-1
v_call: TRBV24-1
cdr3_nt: TGTGCCACCAGTGAGGGTAGCGGGCCCGGACCTTACAATGAGCAGTTCTTC
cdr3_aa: CATSEGSGPGPYNEQFF

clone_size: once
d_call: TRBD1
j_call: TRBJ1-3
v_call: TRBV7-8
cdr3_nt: TGTGCCAGCAGCATGGGACAGAACTCTGGAAACACCATATATTTT
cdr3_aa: CASSMGQNSGNTIYF

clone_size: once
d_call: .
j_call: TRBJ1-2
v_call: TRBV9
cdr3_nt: TGTGCCAGCACCTCGGACAGTAACTATGGCTACACCTTC
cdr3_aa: CASTSDSNYGYTF

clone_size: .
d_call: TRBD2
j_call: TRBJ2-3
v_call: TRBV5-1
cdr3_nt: TGCGCCAGCAGTCGGGGGGAGTTCCCTAGCACAGATACGCAGTATTTT
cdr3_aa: CASSRGEFPSTDTQYF

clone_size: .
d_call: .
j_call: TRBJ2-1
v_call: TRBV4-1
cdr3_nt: TGCGCCAGCAGCCAAGCGGGAGAGGTGTTCTTC
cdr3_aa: CASSQAGEVFF

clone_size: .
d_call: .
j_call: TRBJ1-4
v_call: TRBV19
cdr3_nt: TGTGCCAGTAGTATGGGGCAGGAGCCAACTAATGAAAAACTGTTTTTT
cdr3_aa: CASSMGQEPTNEKLFF

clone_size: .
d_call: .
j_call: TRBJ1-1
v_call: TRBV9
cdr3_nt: TGTGCCAGCAGCGGACGGGGGGGTTTCACTGAAGCTTTCTTT
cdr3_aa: CASSGRGGFTEAFF

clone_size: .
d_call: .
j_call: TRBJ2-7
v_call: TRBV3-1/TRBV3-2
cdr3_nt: TGTGCCAGCAGCCAAGGTGCGGCCCACGAGCAGTACTTC
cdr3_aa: CASSQGAAHEQYF

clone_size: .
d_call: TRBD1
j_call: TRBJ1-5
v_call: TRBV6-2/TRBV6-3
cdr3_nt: TGTGCCAGCAGTTACTCTCGGCGGGACAGGGGCGGTTATAGCAATCAGCCCCAGCATTTT
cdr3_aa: CASSYSRRDRGGYSNQPQHF

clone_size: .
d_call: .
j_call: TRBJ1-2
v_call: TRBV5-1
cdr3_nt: TGCGCCAGCAGCTTGGGGAGCGGGACTCGGGACTATGGCTACACCTTC
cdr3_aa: CASSLGSGTRDYGYTF

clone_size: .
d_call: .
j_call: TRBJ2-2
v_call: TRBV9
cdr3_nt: TGTGCCAGCAGCGTAGATATGACCGGGGAGCTGTTTTTT
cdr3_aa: CASSVDMTGELFF

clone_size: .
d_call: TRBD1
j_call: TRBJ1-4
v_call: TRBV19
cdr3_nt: TGTGCCAGTAGTACCCGACAGGGGGTGCTGTTTTTT
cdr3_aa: CASSTRQGVLFF

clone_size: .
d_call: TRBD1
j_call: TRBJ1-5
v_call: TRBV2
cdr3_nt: TGTGCCAGCAGCCCGATGGCGGGACAGGGGAGTCAGCCCCAGCATTTT
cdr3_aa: CASSPMAGQGSQPQHF

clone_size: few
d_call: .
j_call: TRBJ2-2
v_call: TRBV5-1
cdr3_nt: TGCGCCAGCAGCACCGGGACACCAAACACCGGGGAGCTGTTTTTT
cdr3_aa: CASSTGTPNTGELFF

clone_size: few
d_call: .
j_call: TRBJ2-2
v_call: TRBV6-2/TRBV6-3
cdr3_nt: TGTGCCAGCAGTTATCCACGGGAAGGGACCGGGGAGCTGTTTTTT
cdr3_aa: CASSYPREGTGELFF

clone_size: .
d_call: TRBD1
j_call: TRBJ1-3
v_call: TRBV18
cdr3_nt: TGTGCCAGCTCACCAGGACAGGGGCTCTCTGGAAACACCATATATTTT
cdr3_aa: CASSPGQGLSGNTIYF

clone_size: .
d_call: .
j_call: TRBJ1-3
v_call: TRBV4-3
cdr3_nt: TGCGCCAGCAGCCAAGACGGGGGAGCTGGAAACACCATATATTTT
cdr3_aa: CASSQDGGAGNTIYF

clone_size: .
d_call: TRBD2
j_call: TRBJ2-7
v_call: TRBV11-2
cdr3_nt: TGTGCCAGCAGCTTAGACAGTCTGACTAGCGGGTACGAGCAGTACTTC
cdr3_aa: CASSLDSLTSGYEQYF

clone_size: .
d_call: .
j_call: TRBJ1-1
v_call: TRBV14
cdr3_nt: TGTGCCAGCAGCCGTGGACTGGGGTTGGAGGCTTTCTTT
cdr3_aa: CASSRGLGLEAFF

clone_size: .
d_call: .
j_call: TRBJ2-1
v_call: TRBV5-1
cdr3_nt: TGCGCCAGCAGCTTGGATCTCTCCCCCTTGAATGAGCAGTTCTTC
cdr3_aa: CASSLDLSPLNEQFF

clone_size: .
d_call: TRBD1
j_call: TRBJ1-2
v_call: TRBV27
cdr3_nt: TGTGCCAGCAGTGCGCGGACCACCTCAACCCTGGGACAGGTGGGTGGCTACACCTTC
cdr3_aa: CASSARTTSTLGQVGGYTF

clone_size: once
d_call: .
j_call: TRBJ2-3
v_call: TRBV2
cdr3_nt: TGTGCCAGCAGTGACTTGGCCAGAGATACGCAGTATTTT
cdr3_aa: CASSDLARDTQYF

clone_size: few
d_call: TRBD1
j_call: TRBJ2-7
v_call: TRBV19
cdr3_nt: TGTGCCAGTAGAATGGGAGCAGGGGGCTCATCCTCTATTGTCTACGAGCAGTACTTC
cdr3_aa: CASRMGAGGSSSIVYEQYF

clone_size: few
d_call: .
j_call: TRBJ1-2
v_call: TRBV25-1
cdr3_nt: TGTGCCAGCAGTGAACACCCTATGACAGAGGCACTTAACTATGGCTACACCTTC
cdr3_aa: CASSEHPMTEALNYGYTF